This T cell receptor beta chain was captured in a study of cytomegalovirus exposure and HLA in healthy donors. In the study overall: In a previous analysis, some 120 million unique TCR beta sequences were found from 150 million to 200 million T cells.

The V end lost 6 bases, the J end lost 0 bases, and 17 bases lay between the germline ends. The CDR3 contains 16 residues. The germline CDR1 and CDR2 sequences are MNHEY and SMNVEV (reference sequence). General study results and limits: In vitro testing confirmed a few CMV-associated chains as specific for CMV antigens. Among donors in an Asian-associated ancestry cluster, a later analysis reportedly found fewer N-insertions than the roughly 700-donor mean. Across donors, sequencing depth was assumed by presence/absence analyses to be roughly uniform.

The PCR had 60 Vbeta and 13 Jbeta primers. Some clones are missing from TCRdb's copy, which holds only in-frame ones; the method was immunoSEQ multiplex PCR. The sample holds more than 85,000 clones, around 74% seen once. A remark on this clone: What it binds is not known.

This clonotype was obtained from a man younger than 40 in good health and CMV-seropositive. Sequencing was carried out using PBMCs. V is TRBV27 and J is TRBJ2-5; D perhaps matches TRBD1 (5 bases). The CDR3 bases are TGTGCCAGCAGACTTAGGGGAATGGGGTACCAAGAGACCCAGTACTTC. Its translation is CASRLRGMGYQETQYF.